The 28 T cell receptor beta chains listed next were all sequenced from one sample in a study of blood T cell repertoires in COVID-19. Here immunoSEQ multiplex PCR was the method, and the copy in TCRdb shows in-frame clones only, minus some. The sample shows 95,000 to 110,000 clones, more than 75% of them seen only once. Sequencing was done on a sample of peripheral blood. The receptors come from a human donor in a cohort sampled during active COVID-19.

The chain links TRBV18 to TRBJ1-3; 8 bases fit TRBD1. The CDR3 is 17 amino acids. V shed 3 bases and J 2 bases; nucleotides not matched to a gene: 9. Germline V CDR1 and CDR2: KGHSH, LQKENI. The CDR3: CASSPQTGAGAGNTIYF. Here the CDR3 DNA reads TGTGCCAGCTCACCGCAGACAGGGGCCGGGGCTGGAAACACCATATATTTT.

The chain links TRBV15 to TRBJ1-1; no clear D gene. This CDR3 has 13 residues. Trimming cost V 7 bases and J 1 base, with 10 bases left between them. Germline CDR1 is LNHNV and CDR2 is YYDKDF (reference sequence). For the CDR3, the DNA is TGTGCCACCATGGAGGGAGCGAACACTGAAGCTTTCTTT. Encoded protein: CATMEGANTEAFF.

The chain joins TRBV2 to TRBJ1-4; D perhaps matches TRBD1 (5 bases). The CDR3 spans 14 residues. Trimming took 7 bases from V and 5 from J, leaving 14 bases between them. CDR1 SNHLY and CDR2 FYNNEI come from the germline V gene. Here the CDR3 DNA reads TGTGCCAGCACCCTGGGACTCCGGAATGAAAAACTGTTTTTT. Protein sequence: CASTLGLRNEKLFF.

This chain connects TRBV29-1 to TRBJ2-2; 9 bases match TRBD1. V lost 7 bases to trimming and J lost 5 bases; unmatched junction nucleotides: 11. The CDR3 consists of 15 residues. Germline V lookup: CDR1 SQVTM, CDR2 ANQGSEA. The CDR3 coding sequence is TGCAGCGCCCGACTGGGACAGGGATGGACCGGGGAGCTGTTTTTT. Translating it yields CSARLGQGWTGELFF.

This rearrangement joins TRBV30 to TRBJ1-5; no reliable D call. This CDR3 comprises 13 residues. Trimming took 1 base from V and 4 from J, leaving 8 bases between them. Germline V CDR1 and CDR2: GTSNPN, SVGIG (reference sequence). CDR3 region: CAWSDSQNQPQHF. CDR3 DNA sequence: TGTGCCTGGAGTGACAGCCAAAATCAGCCCCAGCATTTT.

This chain connects TRBV28 to TRBJ2-2; possibly TRBD1 for D (6 bases). Trimming left V 5 bases short and J 0 bases short, with 16 bases between. Germline CDR1 and CDR2: MDHEN and SYDVKM. This CDR3 has 17 amino acids. The CDR3 bases are TGTGCCAGCAGTCCCTCGACAGGACGGTCGAACACCGGGGAGCTGTTTTTT. Residues: CASSPSTGRSNTGELFF.

The chain couples TRBV3-1 (or the pseudogene TRBV3-2) to TRBJ2-7, with 9 bases fitting TRBD2. In germline, CDR1 is LGHDT, CDR2 YNNKEL (reference sequence). This CDR3 region has 17 residues. The V segment lost 1 base and the J segment 6 bases; nucleotides outside the gene matches: 13. The CDR3, as DNA: TGTGCCAGCAGCCAAGGCCTCTTGGGTAGCGGGGGCCTCGAGCAGTACTTC. Its protein is CASSQGLLGSGGLEQYF.

This chain connects TRBV7-2 to TRBJ2-5; a weak D match, TRBD2 (6 bases). The CDR3 covers 15 residues. CDR1 is SGHTA and CDR2 is FQGNSA in the germline V gene. V was shortened by 5 bases and J by 0 bases, with 13 bases between the two germline ends. In DNA form, the CDR3 reads TGTGCCAGCAGCCTACGTAGCGGATACCAAGAGACCCAGTACTTC. Translating gives CASSLRSGYQETQYF.

V usage is TRBV18 and J usage is TRBJ1-1; TRBD1 matches 7 bases. CDR1 KGHSH and CDR2 LQKENI come from the germline V gene. After removal of 4 bases from V and 3 bases from J, the junction contained 2 bases not matched to a gene. The CDR3 totals 13 residues. CDR3 in DNA: TGTGCCAGCTCACGTCAGGGGGACACTGAAGCTTTCTTT. Residues: CASSRQGDTEAFF.

A word on this clone: At one end, the junction sequence differs from germline, possibly due to a read error. The chain links TRBV4-1 to TRBJ1-3; TRBD1 matches 8 bases. The CDR3 runs to 17 residues. Germline V CDR1 and CDR2: MGHRA, YSYEKL. The CDR3, as DNA: TGCGCCAACAGCCAAGATACAGGGGGGTCCTCTGGAAACACCATATATTTT. It yields the protein CANSQDTGGSSGNTIYF.

The chain has TRBV27 and TRBJ1-5; D possibly corresponds to TRBD1 (6 bases). Trimming shortened V by 9 bases and J by 2 bases, and 8 bases separated the two germline ends. CDR3 length: 12 amino acids. Germline CDR1 reads MNHEY; CDR2 reads SMNVEV (reference sequence). CDR3 amino acids: CASPGGNQPQHF. CDR3 bases: TGTGCCAGTCCAGGGGGCAATCAGCCCCAGCATTTT.

J is TRBJ1-1 and V is TRBV5-1; 7 positions agree with TRBD1. CDR1 and CDR2 from the germline V gene are SGHRS and YFSETQ. V dropped 5 bases and J dropped 5; count of bases not matched to a gene: 15. The CDR3 contains 16 residues. The CDR3: CASSLKNPGGRTEAFF. For the CDR3, the DNA is TGCGCCAGCAGTTTAAAGAACCCAGGGGGAAGGACTGAAGCTTTCTTT.

This sequence joins TRBV6-1 and TRBJ1-5; D unresolved. In germline, CDR1 is MNHNS, CDR2 SASEGT. This CDR3 has 16 amino acids. V was cut by 2 bases and J by 2 bases, with 13 bases left in between. CDR3 sequence reads: CASSEQNNVGNQPQHF. The CDR3 DNA is TGTGCCAGCAGTGAACAAAACAACGTTGGCAATCAGCCCCAGCATTTT.

The chain couples TRBV5-1 to TRBJ2-7; 9 bases fit TRBD1. The CDR3 is 14 residues long. The V gene's germline CDR1 is SGHRS and CDR2 YFSETQ. The trim removed 5 bases at V and 2 bases at J, leaving 5 bases unmatched. CDR3 loop: CASRKGQGPYEQYF. The DNA of the CDR3 is TGCGCCAGCAGGAAGGGACAGGGACCCTACGAGCAGTACTTC.

The CDR3: CASSLAVGAYGYTF. DNA for the CDR3: TGTGCCAGCAGCTTAGCGGTAGGGGCCTATGGCTACACCTTC. V gene TRBV7-9 combines with J gene TRBJ1-2, with a possible D match to TRBD1 (5 bases). Trimming left V 0 bases short and J 4 bases short, with 9 bases between. Germline CDR1 and CDR2: SEHNR and FQNEAQ (reference sequence). The CDR3 runs to 14 residues.

The genes are TRBV7-8 and TRBJ2-5; tentatively, D is TRBD1 (6 bases). The V end lost 4 bases, the J end lost 4 bases, and 19 bases lay between the germline ends. The CDR3 spans 16 residues. The germline V gene encodes CDR1 SGHVS and CDR2 FQNEAQ. The CDR3 is CASSSDFVIRGETQYF. The CDR3 coding sequence is TGTGCCAGCAGCTCCGACTTTGTAATCAGGGGAGAGACCCAGTACTTC.

This clone was detected once. The rearrangement links TRBV6-1 to TRBJ1-2; 7 nucleotides match TRBD1. The CDR3 contains 16 residues. V was clipped by 1 base and J by 2 bases; unmatched bases: 7. CDR1 MNHNS and CDR2 SASEGT come from the germline V gene. The CDR3 spells CASSEGAGGPNYGYTF. CDR3 DNA: TGTGCCAGCAGTGAAGGGGCAGGGGGGCCCAACTATGGCTACACCTTC.

This clone was counted a single time. The chain couples TRBV24-1 to TRBJ2-3; possible D gene TRBD2, 6 bases. CDR3 length equals 14 residues. Germline-derived CDR1 and CDR2 are KGHDR and SFDVKD. Trimming took 5 bases from V and 1 from J, leaving 9 bases between them. CDR3 nucleotides: TGTGCCACCAGTGGAACGGGGGGCACAGATACGCAGTATTTT. It codes for CATSGTGGTDTQYF.

The rearrangement joins TRBV27 to TRBJ2-7, with a possible D match to TRBD1 (5 bases). Deletions cut 8 bases from V and 3 bases from J, with 11 bases between. The CDR3 is 12 residues long. The germline gives CDR1 MNHEY, CDR2 SMNVEV (reference sequence). CDR3 region: CASPTGDYEQYF. In DNA, the CDR3 is TGTGCCAGCCCAACAGGAGACTACGAGCAGTACTTC.

The chain combines TRBV21-1 with TRBJ2-7; the tabulated D call, TRBD2, remains unverified against the DNA. TRBV21-1 is recorded as a pseudogene. This CDR3 contains 13 residues. CDR3 protein: CARTGGGAYEQYF. As DNA, the CDR3 is TGTGCCAGGACCGGGGGTGGGGCCTACGAGCAGTACTTC.

This sequence joins TRBV18 and TRBJ2-1; 8 nucleotides match TRBD2. This CDR3 spans 14 amino acids. Germline V CDR1 and CDR2: KGHSH, LQKENI. J gave up 4 bases and V 7 bases, and 6 bases lay outside the gene matches. CDR3 protein: CASFHGGGYNEQFF. In DNA form, the CDR3 reads TGTGCCAGCTTCCACGGGGGGGGATACAATGAGCAGTTCTTC.

This clone was observed once. The V call is TRBV7-9, the J call TRBJ2-2, with TRBD1 matching over 8 bases. V lost 10 bases to trimming and J lost 7 bases; unmatched junction nucleotides: 8. This CDR3 has 13 residues. Germline V gene data show CDR1 as SEHNR and CDR2 as FQNEAQ (reference sequence). The CDR3: CATYQGAGGELFF. The DNA of the CDR3 is TGTGCCACTTACCAGGGGGCCGGCGGGGAGCTGTTTTTT. Together with reference TRBV7-9 and TRBJ2-2, the CDR3 gives the full variable domain: DTGVSQNPRHKITKRGQNVTFRCDPISEHNRLYWYRQTLGQGPEFLTYFQNEAQLEKSRLLSDRFSAERPKGSFSTLEIQRTEQGDSAMYLCATYQGAGGELFFGEGSRLTVL.

The rearrangement links TRBV20-1 to TRBJ1-1, with 10 bases matching TRBD1. The V gene end was trimmed by 3 bases and the J gene end by 6 bases; junction bases not matched to a gene: 7. Germline CDR1 reads DFQATT; CDR2 reads SNEGSKA (reference sequence). The CDR3 contains 14 residues. The CDR3 DNA follows: TGCAGTGCTAGTTATTCGGACAGGGGGTCTGAAGCTTTCTTT. Its translation is CSASYSDRGSEAFF.

This chain links TRBV7-9 with TRBJ1-2; weak D call: TRBD1 (5 bases). Trimming took off 3 bases at V and 0 bases at J, with 5 bases between the two ends. CDR1 is SEHNR, CDR2 FQNEAQ, per germline (reference sequence). The CDR3 is 13 residues long. The CDR3, as DNA: TGTGCCAGCAGCTTGGACACTAACTATGGCTACACCTTC. It codes for CASSLDTNYGYTF.

The V and J genes are TRBV5-1 and TRBJ1-5; D is ambiguous. Trimming removed 0 bases at V and 9 bases at J, with 13 bases between. CDR1 SGHRS and CDR2 YFSETQ come from the germline V gene. CDR3 size: 14 residues. As DNA, the CDR3 is TGCGCCAGCAGCTTGGACGGGGAAATGGGGCCCCAGCATTTT. Translated: CASSLDGEMGPQHF.

The CDR3 DNA is TGTGCCAGCAGCCCGAGAGAAAAACTGTTTTTT. Its translation is CASSPREKLFF. This sequence joins TRBV7-9 and TRBJ1-4; the D is unclear. The V and J ends lost 5 bases and 8 bases respectively, with 6 bases between them. Germline V lookup: CDR1 SEHNR, CDR2 FQNEAQ (reference sequence). The CDR3 has 11 residues. Full variable domain (missing parts from reference TRBV7-9 and TRBJ1-4): DTGVSQNPRHKITKRGQNVTFRCDPISEHNRLYWYRQTLGQGPEFLTYFQNEAQLEKSRLLSDRFSAERPKGSFSTLEIQRTEQGDSAMYLCASSPREKLFFGSGTQLSVL.

The table lists this clone with a few counts. The rearrangement uses TRBV5-1 and TRBJ2-1; tentative D call: TRBD1 (7 bases). There are 16 residues in the CDR3. Trimming removed 5 bases at V and 4 bases at J, with 19 bases between. CDR1 is SGHRS, CDR2 YFSETQ, per germline. In nucleotides, the CDR3 is TGCGCCAGCAGGCCGTCAGGGGGGATCGCTTACAATGAGCAGTTCTTC. Protein: CASRPSGGIAYNEQFF. The variable domain in full, with the rest retrieved from reference TRBV5-1 and TRBJ2-1, is KAGVTQTPRYLIKTRGQQVTLSCSPISGHRSVSWYQQTPGQGLQFLFEYFSETQRNKGNFPGRFSGRQFSNSRSEMNVSTLELGDSALYLCASRPSGGIAYNEQFFGPGTRLTVL.

The rearrangement links TRBV18 to TRBJ1-3; perhaps TRBD1 as D (5 bases). CDR1 and CDR2 (germline): KGHSH, LQKENI. The CDR3 is made up of 16 amino acids. Trimming removed 2 bases at V and 0 bases at J, with 11 bases between. The CDR3 protein is CASSPSGGYSGNTIYF. CDR3 bases: TGTGCCAGCTCACCATCGGGGGGATACTCTGGAAACACCATATATTTT.